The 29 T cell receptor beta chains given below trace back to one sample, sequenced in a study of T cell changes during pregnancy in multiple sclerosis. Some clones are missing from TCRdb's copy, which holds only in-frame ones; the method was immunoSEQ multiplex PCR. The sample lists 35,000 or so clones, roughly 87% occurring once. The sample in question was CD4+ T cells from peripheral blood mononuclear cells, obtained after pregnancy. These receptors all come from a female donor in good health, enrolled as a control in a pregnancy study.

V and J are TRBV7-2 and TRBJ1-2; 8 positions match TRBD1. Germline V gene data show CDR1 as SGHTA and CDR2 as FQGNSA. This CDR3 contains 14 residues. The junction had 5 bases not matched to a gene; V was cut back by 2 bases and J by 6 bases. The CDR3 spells CASSLPGTGNGYTF. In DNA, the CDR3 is TGTGCCAGCAGCTTACCCGGGACAGGCAATGGCTACACCTTC.

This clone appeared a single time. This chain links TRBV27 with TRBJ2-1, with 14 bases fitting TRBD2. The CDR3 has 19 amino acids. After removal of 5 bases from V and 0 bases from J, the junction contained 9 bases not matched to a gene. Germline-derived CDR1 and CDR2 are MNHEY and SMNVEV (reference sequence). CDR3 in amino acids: CASSMTSGRALSSYNEQFF. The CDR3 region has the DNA TGTGCCAGCAGTATGACTAGCGGGAGGGCCCTCAGCTCCTACAATGAGCAGTTCTTC.

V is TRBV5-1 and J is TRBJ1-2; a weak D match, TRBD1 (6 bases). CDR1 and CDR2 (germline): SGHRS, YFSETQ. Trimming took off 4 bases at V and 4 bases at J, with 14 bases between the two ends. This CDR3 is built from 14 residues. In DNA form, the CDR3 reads TGCGCCAGCAGCCCAGGAGGACAGATCTATGGCTACACCTTC. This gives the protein CASSPGGQIYGYTF.

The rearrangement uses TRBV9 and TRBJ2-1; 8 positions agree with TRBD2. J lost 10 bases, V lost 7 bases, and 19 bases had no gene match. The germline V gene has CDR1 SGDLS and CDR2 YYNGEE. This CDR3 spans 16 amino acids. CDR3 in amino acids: CASERDPGGPLGEQFF. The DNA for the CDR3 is TGTGCCAGCGAAAGGGATCCGGGAGGGCCGTTGGGGGAGCAGTTCTTC.

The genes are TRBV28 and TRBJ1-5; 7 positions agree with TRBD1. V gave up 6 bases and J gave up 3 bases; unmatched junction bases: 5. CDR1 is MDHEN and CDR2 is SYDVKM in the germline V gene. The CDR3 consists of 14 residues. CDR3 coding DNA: TGTGCCAGCAGCCTGACAGGGATCAATCAGCCCCAGCATTTT. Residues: CASSLTGINQPQHF.

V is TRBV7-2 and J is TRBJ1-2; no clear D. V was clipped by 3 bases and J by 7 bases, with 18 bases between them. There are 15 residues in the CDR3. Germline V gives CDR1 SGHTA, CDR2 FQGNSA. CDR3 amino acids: CASSLRLRSDSGYTF. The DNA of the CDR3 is TGTGCCAGCAGCTTGAGGCTCAGATCGGATTCTGGCTACACCTTC.

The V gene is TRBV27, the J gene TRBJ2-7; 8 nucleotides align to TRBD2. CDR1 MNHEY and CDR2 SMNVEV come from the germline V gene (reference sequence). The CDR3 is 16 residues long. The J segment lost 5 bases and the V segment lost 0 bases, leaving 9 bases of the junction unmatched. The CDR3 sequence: CASSLSSGTRRHEQYF. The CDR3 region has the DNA TGTGCCAGCAGTTTATCCAGCGGGACTAGACGTCACGAGCAGTACTTC.

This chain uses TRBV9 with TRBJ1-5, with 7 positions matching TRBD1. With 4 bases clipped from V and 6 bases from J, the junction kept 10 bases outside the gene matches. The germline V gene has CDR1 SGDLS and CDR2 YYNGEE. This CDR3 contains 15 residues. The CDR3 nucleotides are TGTGCCAGCAGCACGGGACAGTCCCCGGGTCAGCCCCAGCATTTT. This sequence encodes CASSTGQSPGQPQHF.

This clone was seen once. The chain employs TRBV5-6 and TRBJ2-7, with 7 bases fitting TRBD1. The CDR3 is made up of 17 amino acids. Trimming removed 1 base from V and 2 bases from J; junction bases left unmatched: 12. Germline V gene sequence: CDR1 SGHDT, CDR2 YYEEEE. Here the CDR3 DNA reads TGTGCCAGCAGCTTGCGGCGGTCGGTGACAGGGACCTACGAGCAGTACTTC. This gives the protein CASSLRRSVTGTYEQYF.

This chain's CDR3 is CASSANVGGGYTF. CDR3 sequence (DNA): TGTGCCAGCAGCGCCAACGTGGGAGGAGGCTACACCTTC. J is TRBJ1-2 and V is TRBV7-3, with D hard to call. The CDR3 is 13 amino acids. Germline values: CDR1 SGHTA, CDR2 FQGTGA. Trimming removed 5 bases at V and 8 bases at J, with 15 bases between. The full variable domain, with the rest looked up from reference TRBV7-3 and TRBJ1-2, is GAGVSQTPSNKVTEKGKYVELRCDPISGHTALYWYRQSLGQGPEFLIYFQGTGAADDSGLPNDRFFAVRPEGSVSTLKIQRTERGDSAVYLCASSANVGGGYTFGSGTRLTVV.

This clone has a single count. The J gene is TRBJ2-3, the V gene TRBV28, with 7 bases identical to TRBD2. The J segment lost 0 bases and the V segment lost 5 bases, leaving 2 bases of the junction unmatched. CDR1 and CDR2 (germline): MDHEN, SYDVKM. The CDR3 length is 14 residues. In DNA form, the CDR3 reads TGTGCCAGCAGTGTAGCGGGTAGCACAGATACGCAGTATTTT. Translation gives CASSVAGSTDTQYF.

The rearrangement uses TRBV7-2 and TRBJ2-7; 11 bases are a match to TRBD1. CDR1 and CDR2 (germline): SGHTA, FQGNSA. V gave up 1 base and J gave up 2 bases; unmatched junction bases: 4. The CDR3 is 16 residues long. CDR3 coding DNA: TGTGCCAGCAGCTTAGTAGCGGGACAGGGGGCCTACGAGCAGTACTTC. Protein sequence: CASSLVAGQGAYEQYF.

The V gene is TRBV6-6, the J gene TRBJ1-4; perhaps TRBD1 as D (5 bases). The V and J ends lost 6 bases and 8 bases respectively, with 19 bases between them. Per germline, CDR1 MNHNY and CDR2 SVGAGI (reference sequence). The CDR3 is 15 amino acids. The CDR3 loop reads CASRLSQGKGEKLFF. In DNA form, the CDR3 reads TGTGCCAGCAGGCTGTCGCAAGGGAAGGGGGAAAAACTGTTTTTT.

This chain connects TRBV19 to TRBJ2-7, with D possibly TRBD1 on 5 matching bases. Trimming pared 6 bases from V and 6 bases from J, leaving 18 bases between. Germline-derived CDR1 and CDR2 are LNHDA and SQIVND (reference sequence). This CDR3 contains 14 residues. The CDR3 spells CASSPDSAIGEQYF. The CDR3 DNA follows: TGTGCCAGTAGCCCCGACAGTGCGATCGGCGAGCAGTACTTC.

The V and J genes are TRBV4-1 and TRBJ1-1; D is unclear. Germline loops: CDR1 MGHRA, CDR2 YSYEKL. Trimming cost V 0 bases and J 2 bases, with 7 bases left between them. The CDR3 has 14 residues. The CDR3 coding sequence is TGCGCCAGCAGCCAAGATTACAGCAACACTGAAGCTTTCTTT. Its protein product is CASSQDYSNTEAFF.

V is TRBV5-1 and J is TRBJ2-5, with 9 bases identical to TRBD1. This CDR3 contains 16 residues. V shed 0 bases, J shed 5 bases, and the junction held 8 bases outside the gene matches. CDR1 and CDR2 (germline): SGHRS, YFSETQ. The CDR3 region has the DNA TGCGCCAGCAGCTTGGCCCCCGGGACAGGGATGGAGACCCAGTACTTC. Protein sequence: CASSLAPGTGMETQYF.

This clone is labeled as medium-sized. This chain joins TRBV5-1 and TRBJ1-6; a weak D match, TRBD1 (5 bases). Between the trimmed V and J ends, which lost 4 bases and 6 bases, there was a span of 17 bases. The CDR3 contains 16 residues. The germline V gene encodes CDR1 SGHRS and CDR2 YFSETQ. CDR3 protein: CASSGGGGLINSPLHF. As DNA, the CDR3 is TGCGCCAGCAGCGGAGGCGGGGGATTAATTAATTCACCCCTCCACTTT.

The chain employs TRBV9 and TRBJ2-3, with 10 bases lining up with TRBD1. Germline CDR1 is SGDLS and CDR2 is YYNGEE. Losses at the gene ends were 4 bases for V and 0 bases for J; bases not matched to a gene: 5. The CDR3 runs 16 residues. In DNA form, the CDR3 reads TGTGCCAGCAGCTCGGACAGGGGGTATAGCACAGATACGCAGTATTTT. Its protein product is CASSSDRGYSTDTQYF.

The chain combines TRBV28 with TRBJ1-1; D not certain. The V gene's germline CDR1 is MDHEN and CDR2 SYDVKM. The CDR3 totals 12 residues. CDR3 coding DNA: TGTGCTACAAGCCTCCGGAGGACTGAAGCTTTCTTT. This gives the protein CATSLRRTEAFF.

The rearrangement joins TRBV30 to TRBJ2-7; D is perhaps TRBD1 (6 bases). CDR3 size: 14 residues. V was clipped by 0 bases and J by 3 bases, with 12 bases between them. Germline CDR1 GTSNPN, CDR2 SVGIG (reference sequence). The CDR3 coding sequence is TGTGCCTGGAGTGTCGGGACATCGAACTACGAGCAGTACTTC. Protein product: CAWSVGTSNYEQYF.

CDR3 protein: CASSFPGNTEAFF. CDR3 nucleotides: TGTGCCAGCAGCTTCCCAGGGAACACTGAAGCTTTCTTT. The chain is built from TRBV5-6 and TRBJ1-1; D is uncertain. Germline CDR1 reads SGHDT; CDR2 reads YYEEEE. This CDR3 is built from 13 residues. V lost 2 bases, J lost 1 base, and 6 bases lay in between.

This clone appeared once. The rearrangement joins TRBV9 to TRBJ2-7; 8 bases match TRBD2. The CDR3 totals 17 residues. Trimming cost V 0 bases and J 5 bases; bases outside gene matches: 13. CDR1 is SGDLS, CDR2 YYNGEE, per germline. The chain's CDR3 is CASSVDPSGGVRNEQYF. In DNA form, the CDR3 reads TGTGCCAGCAGCGTAGACCCCAGCGGGGGAGTCCGGAACGAGCAGTACTTC.

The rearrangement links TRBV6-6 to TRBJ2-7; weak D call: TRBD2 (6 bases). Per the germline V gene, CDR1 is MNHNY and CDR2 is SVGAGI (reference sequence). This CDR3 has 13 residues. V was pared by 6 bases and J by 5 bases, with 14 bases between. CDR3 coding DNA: TGTGCCAGCAGACTTATTGGGGGGAACGAGCAGTACTTC. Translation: CASRLIGGNEQYF.

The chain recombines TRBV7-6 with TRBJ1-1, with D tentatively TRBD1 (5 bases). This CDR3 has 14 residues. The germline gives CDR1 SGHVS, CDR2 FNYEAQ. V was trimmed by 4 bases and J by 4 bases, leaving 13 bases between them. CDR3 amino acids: CASSSLAGGTEAFF. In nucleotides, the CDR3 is TGTGCCAGCAGCTCATTAGCGGGGGGCACTGAAGCTTTCTTT. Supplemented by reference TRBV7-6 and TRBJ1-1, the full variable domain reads GAGVSQSPRYKVTKRGQDVALRCDPISGHVSLYWYRQALGQGPEFLTYFNYEAQQDKSGLPNDRFSAERPEGSISTLTIQRTEQRDSAMYRCASSSLAGGTEAFFGQGTRLTVV.

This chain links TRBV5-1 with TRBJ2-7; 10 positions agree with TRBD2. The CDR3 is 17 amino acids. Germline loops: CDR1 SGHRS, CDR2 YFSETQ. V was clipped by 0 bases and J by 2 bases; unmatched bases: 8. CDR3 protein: CASSLAGSGGSTYEQYF. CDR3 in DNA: TGCGCCAGCAGCTTGGCCGGTAGCGGGGGGTCGACCTACGAGCAGTACTTC. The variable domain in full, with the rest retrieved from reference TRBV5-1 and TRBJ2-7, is KAGVTQTPRYLIKTRGQQVTLSCSPISGHRSVSWYQQTPGQGLQFLFEYFSETQRNKGNFPGRFSGRQFSNSRSEMNVSTLELGDSALYLCASSLAGSGGSTYEQYFGPGTRLTVT.

The CDR3 here is CASSVVGQGGQPQHF. DNA for the CDR3: TGTGCCAGCAGCGTAGTTGGGCAGGGGGGCCAGCCCCAGCATTTT. J is TRBJ1-5 and V is TRBV9; 7 bases line up with TRBD1. V lost 0 bases, J lost 7 bases, and 7 bases stayed unmatched. Germline CDR1 reads SGDLS; CDR2 reads YYNGEE. The CDR3 loop spans 15 amino acids. Using reference TRBV9 and TRBJ1-5 for the parts outside the CDR3, the full variable domain is DSGVTQTPKHLITATGQRVTLRCSPRSGDLSVYWYQQSLDQGLQFLIQYYNGEERAKGNILERFSAQQFPDLHSELNLSSLELGDSALYFCASSVVGQGGQPQHFGDGTRLSIL.

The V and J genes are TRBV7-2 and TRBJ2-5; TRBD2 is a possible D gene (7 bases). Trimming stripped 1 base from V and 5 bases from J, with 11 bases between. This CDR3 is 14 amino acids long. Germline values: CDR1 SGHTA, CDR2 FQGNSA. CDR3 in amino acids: CASSLGGGRETQYF. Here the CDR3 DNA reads TGTGCCAGCAGCTTAGGGGGGGGCCGGGAGACCCAGTACTTC.

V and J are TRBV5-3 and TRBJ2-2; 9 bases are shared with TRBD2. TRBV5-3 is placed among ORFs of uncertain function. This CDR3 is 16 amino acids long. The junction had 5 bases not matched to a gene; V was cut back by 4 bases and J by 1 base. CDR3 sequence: CARSAGGGENTGELFF. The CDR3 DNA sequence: TGTGCCAGAAGCGCGGGAGGGGGGGAGAACACCGGGGAGCTGTTTTTT.

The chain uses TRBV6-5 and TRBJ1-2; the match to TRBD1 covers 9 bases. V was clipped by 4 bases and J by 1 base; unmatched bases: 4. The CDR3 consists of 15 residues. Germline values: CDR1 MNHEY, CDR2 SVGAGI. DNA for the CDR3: TGTGCCAGCAGTTGGACAGGGGATATTAACTATGGCTACACCTTC. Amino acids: CASSWTGDINYGYTF.